The 22 T cell receptor beta chains below were found in one sample sequenced in a study of blood T cell repertoires in COVID-19 (dated by TCRdb to between 2020 and 2021). Library preparation used the immunoSEQ multiplex PCR assay. The immuneACCESS repertoire file appears here via TCRdb, limited to in-frame rearrangements. These files lack a portion of the clones; in checked studies, under half of the deficit traces to unresolved V genes, and the cause of the others is not known. A total of some 150,000 clones appear in this sample, about 79% of them only once. The ten biggest clones cover around 6.7% of the sample. Input material: peripheral blood. The receptors come from a woman aged 50 to 65 in a cohort sampled during active or convalescent COVID-19.

The gene calls are TRBV4-1 and TRBJ1-1; 8 bases align to TRBD1. This CDR3 comprises 13 residues. V lost 5 bases and J lost 8; bases outside the gene matches: 7. Germline CDR1 reads MGHRA; CDR2 reads YSYEKL. The CDR3 nucleotides are TGCGCCAGCAGCTCACAGGGGGGCCAGGAAGCTTTCTTT. This encodes CASSSQGGQEAFF.

The V gene is TRBV2, the J gene TRBJ2-1; tentatively, D is TRBD1 (5 bases). Between the trimmed V and J ends, which lost 6 bases and 0 bases, there was a span of 12 bases. The germline gives CDR1 SNHLY, CDR2 FYNNEI. This CDR3 region has 15 residues. The CDR3 DNA follows: TGTGCCAGCAGAGAAACAGGTTCCTCCTACAATGAGCAGTTCTTC. Amino acids: CASRETGSSYNEQFF.

The rearrangement links TRBV5-5 to TRBJ1-1, with D unresolved. This CDR3 is 16 amino acids long. Trimming shortened V by 1 base and J by 0 bases, and 13 bases separated the two germline ends. The germline CDR1 and CDR2 sequences are SGHKS and YYEKEE (reference sequence). CDR3: CASSLWEAVLNTEAFF. The CDR3 coding sequence is TGTGCCAGCAGCTTGTGGGAGGCGGTTTTGAACACTGAAGCTTTCTTT.

The chain has TRBV19 and TRBJ1-2; TRBD1 is a possible D gene (5 bases). The CDR3 has 17 residues. Germline V CDR1 and CDR2: LNHDA, SQIVND (reference sequence). The V end was cut by 2 bases, the J end by 8 bases, with 24 bases between. The CDR3 loop is CASSIPPPRQNSGGYTF. CDR3 nucleotide sequence: TGTGCCAGTAGTATACCCCCTCCTCGACAGAACAGTGGCGGCTACACCTTC.

V is TRBV7-3 and J is TRBJ2-2, with D possibly matching TRBD2 (7 bases). The length of the CDR3 is 15 residues. Germline V lookup: CDR1 SGHTA, CDR2 FQGTGA. Deletions cut 7 bases from V and 4 bases from J, with 16 bases between. CDR3 loop: CASKGGAGPTGELFF. CDR3 nucleotides: TGTGCCAGCAAGGGGGGGGCTGGGCCCACCGGGGAGCTGTTTTTT.

This chain connects TRBV21-1 to TRBJ2-5; the table gives TRBD1 as D, unverified against the DNA. TRBV21-1 is given as a pseudogene. CDR3 length: 15 residues. The CDR3, as DNA: TGTGCCAGCAGCAGGGACAGGGGATGGCAAGAGACCCAGTACTTC. Amino acid sequence: CASSRDRGWQETQYF.

The CDR3: CAISDPSGSTDTQYF. As DNA, the CDR3 is TGTGCCATCAGTGATCCTAGCGGAAGCACAGATACGCAGTATTTT. V gene TRBV10-3 combines with J gene TRBJ2-3; TRBD2 aligns across 7 bases. J gave up 0 bases and V 3 bases, and 3 bases lay outside the gene matches. Germline V gene lookup returns CDR1 ENHRY and CDR2 SYGVKD. The CDR3 runs 15 residues.

This clone turned up a few times. This chain uses TRBV6-4 with TRBJ2-1, with TRBD2 matching 8 bases. CDR1 MRHNA and CDR2 SNTAGT come from the germline V gene. This CDR3 is built from 14 residues. J gave up 7 bases and V 8 bases, and 10 bases lay outside the gene matches. In DNA form, the CDR3 reads TGTGCCAGCGGATCGGGACTAGAATCAAATGAGCAGTTCTTC. It translates to CASGSGLESNEQFF.

The gene calls are TRBV6-5 and TRBJ1-2, with TRBD1 identical over 8 bases. The ends lost 0 bases at V and 7 bases at J; junction bases unmatched: 10. The CDR3 totals 16 residues. Germline CDR1 is MNHEY and CDR2 is SVGAGI. CDR3 sequence reads: CASSYSLTGDFSGYTF. CDR3 in DNA: TGTGCCAGCAGTTACTCCCTGACAGGGGATTTCTCTGGCTACACCTTC.

The chain uses TRBV14 and TRBJ2-5; 7 positions match TRBD2. Germline CDR1 reads SGHDN; CDR2 reads FVKESK. This CDR3 is built from 14 residues. Trimming cost V 8 bases and J 2 bases; bases outside gene matches: 8. The CDR3 DNA sequence: TGTGCCAGCGGGAGAGCGGGACTACAAGAGACCCAGTACTTC. Its translation is CASGRAGLQETQYF.

V usage is TRBV7-9 and J usage is TRBJ2-7; the match to TRBD1 covers 7 bases. CDR1 and CDR2 (germline): SEHNR, FQNEAQ (reference sequence). The CDR3 runs 14 residues. The V and J ends lost 3 bases and 2 bases, in that order; junction bases with no gene match: 4. CDR3 protein: CASSFGTATYEQYF. The CDR3 DNA is TGTGCCAGCAGCTTCGGGACAGCCACCTACGAGCAGTACTTC.

About this clone: Sequence at one end of the junction differs from germline and may be a read error. The chain is built from TRBV7-7 and TRBJ2-7; no reliable D call. The CDR3 spans 15 residues. Germline CDR1 and CDR2: SSHAT and FNYEAQ (reference sequence). The CDR3 spells CASSLGPGGNYEQYF. The CDR3, as DNA: TGTGCTAGCAGCTTAGGCCCAGGTGGAAACTACGAGCAGTACTTC.

This clone showed up many times. This chain links TRBV3-1 (or the pseudogene TRBV3-2) with TRBJ1-2; the D is unclear. V was shortened by 0 bases and J by 1 base, with 9 bases between the two germline ends. The germline V gene has CDR1 LGHDT and CDR2 YNNKEL (reference sequence). This CDR3 region has 15 residues. The CDR3 DNA sequence: TGTGCCAGCAGCCAAGATCTCTACGTTAACTATGGCTACACCTTC. It codes for CASSQDLYVNYGYTF.

This chain links TRBV7-8 with TRBJ1-3; 8 bases are shared with TRBD1. This CDR3 is built from 16 residues. CDR1 and CDR2 (germline): SGHVS, FQNEAQ. The V and J ends lost 2 bases and 2 bases, in that order; junction bases with no gene match: 5. The CDR3 DNA reads TGTGCCAGCAGCTTATCAGGGGGCTTTACTGGAAACACCATATATTTT. Translated: CASSLSGGFTGNTIYF.

The count of this clone is one. This chain links TRBV18 with TRBJ1-2, with TRBD1 as a possible D gene (6 bases). This CDR3 has 14 amino acids. Germline-derived CDR1 and CDR2 are KGHSH and LQKENI. V lost 2 bases, J lost 2 bases, and 9 bases lay in between. CDR3 bases: TGTGCCAGCTCACCAGACCAGGGGAACTATGGCTACACCTTC. Protein product: CASSPDQGNYGYTF.

V is TRBV2 and J is TRBJ2-2; D unresolved. V lost 6 bases, J lost 8 bases, and 7 bases lay in between. Germline V gene sequence: CDR1 SNHLY, CDR2 FYNNEI. This CDR3 region has 11 residues. CDR3 sequence (DNA): TGTGCCAGCAGAATTCTAGGGGAGCTGTTTTTT. The encoded protein is CASRILGELFF.

V usage is TRBV2 and J usage is TRBJ2-3; 9 bases agree with TRBD1. Germline loops: CDR1 SNHLY, CDR2 FYNNEI. V shed 6 bases and J 3 bases; nucleotides not matched to a gene: 13. CDR3 length: 17 amino acids. This CDR3 reads CASSLLPTGGMTDTQYF. In nucleotides, the CDR3 is TGTGCCAGCAGCTTGTTACCTACAGGGGGCATGACAGATACGCAGTATTTT.

The J gene is TRBJ1-4, the V gene TRBV2; D is unresolved. CDR3 length equals 14 residues. Trimming stripped 4 bases from V and 7 bases from J, with 13 bases between. Germline CDR1 and CDR2: SNHLY and FYNNEI. This CDR3 is CASSVWRESEKLFF. The CDR3 bases are TGTGCCAGCAGTGTTTGGCGGGAGTCTGAAAAACTGTTTTTT.

The chain employs TRBV9 and TRBJ1-2, with D possibly matching TRBD1 (6 bases). The CDR3 contains 15 residues. V was clipped by 7 bases and J by 8 bases, with 24 bases between them. CDR1 SGDLS and CDR2 YYNGEE come from the germline V gene. The CDR3 reads CASSDVHPRRGGYTF. The CDR3 DNA reads as TGTGCCAGCTCCGACGTTCACCCAAGAAGGGGGGGCTACACCTTC.

The chain combines TRBV5-1 with TRBJ2-7; TRBD1 aligns across 7 bases. The germline V gene encodes CDR1 SGHRS and CDR2 YFSETQ. V dropped 4 bases and J dropped 2; count of bases not matched to a gene: 15. This CDR3 region has 17 residues. Written as DNA, the CDR3 is TGCGCCAGCAGCAGGGCGGTAAGGGCAGGGGGACCCTACGAGCAGTACTTC. Amino acids: CASSRAVRAGGPYEQYF.

This chain uses TRBV3-1 (or the pseudogene TRBV3-2) with TRBJ2-1; D may be TRBD2 (6 bases). There are 15 residues in the CDR3. Germline V gene lookup returns CDR1 LGHDT and CDR2 YNNKEL (reference sequence). The V end lost 2 bases, the J end lost 3 bases, and 11 bases lay between the germline ends. The CDR3 protein is CASSQRDSFYNEQFF. The CDR3 nucleotides read TGTGCCAGCAGCCAAAGGGACTCATTCTACAATGAGCAGTTCTTC.

This clone was counted only a few times. The rearrangement links TRBV13 to TRBJ2-4, with a tentative D call TRBD2 (6 bases). Germline V lookup: CDR1 PRHDT, CDR2 FYEKMQ (reference sequence). The CDR3 is made up of 16 amino acids. The V end lost 5 bases, the J end lost 3 bases, and 17 bases lay between the germline ends. The CDR3 spells CASSTQMGTLKNIQYF. In DNA, the CDR3 is TGTGCCAGCAGCACCCAAATGGGGACTCTCAAAAACATTCAGTACTTC.